The following is a TCR beta chain sequence with its context. The data belong to a study of T cell responses to AZD1222 COVID-19 vaccine. Produced via immunoSEQ multiplex PCR; TCRdb's table is partial and in-frame only. The sample holds 150,000 to 200,000 clones, approximately 90% seen once. CDR1 is SGHTS, CDR2 YDEGEE, per germline. The CDR3 extends over 16 amino acids. The trim removed 2 bases at V and 6 bases at J, leaving 9 bases unmatched. The receptor's source is an adult who received the MenACWY meningococcal vaccine as a control. Sequencing was performed on peripheral blood, taken 28 days after the second dose of the MenACWY control vaccine. The V and J genes are TRBV5-8 and TRBJ1-5; TRBD1 matches at 9 bases. DNA for the CDR3: TGTGCCAGCAGCTTCTTGCCCGGGACAGGGATTCAGCCCCAGCATTTT. Translating it yields CASSFLPGTGIQPQHF.